Below, one T cell receptor (beta chain) is given with its context. As yet, its antigen is unknown. The data are from a study of siplizumab effects on memory and regulatory T cells. V lost 2 bases, J lost 2 bases, and 4 bases lay in between. The CDR3 covers 11 residues. Germline V lookup: CDR1 GTSNPN, CDR2 SVGIG (reference sequence). Repertoires were generated with immunoSEQ multiplex PCR, while TCRdb's copy carries only in-frame clones and drops some. The sample consists of about 120,000 clones, around 93% of them appearing once. The study's findings and limits: The diversity of naive T cells seemed greater than that of memory cells, and their alloresponse contribution seemed major. Alloreactive sequences whose origin lay in unstimulated CD4+ memory cells were significantly reduced by siplizumab. Proliferating Tregs taken from siplizumab cultures were not shown to have a confirmed suppressive function.

The TCR sequence derives from a human donor in good health. Material: non-Treg CD4+ T cells sorted from blood. The chain joins TRBV30 to TRBJ2-7; the D is unclear. The CDR3 nucleotides are TGTGCCTGGAGTATCACCTACGAGCAGTACTTC. Translation gives CAWSITYEQYF.